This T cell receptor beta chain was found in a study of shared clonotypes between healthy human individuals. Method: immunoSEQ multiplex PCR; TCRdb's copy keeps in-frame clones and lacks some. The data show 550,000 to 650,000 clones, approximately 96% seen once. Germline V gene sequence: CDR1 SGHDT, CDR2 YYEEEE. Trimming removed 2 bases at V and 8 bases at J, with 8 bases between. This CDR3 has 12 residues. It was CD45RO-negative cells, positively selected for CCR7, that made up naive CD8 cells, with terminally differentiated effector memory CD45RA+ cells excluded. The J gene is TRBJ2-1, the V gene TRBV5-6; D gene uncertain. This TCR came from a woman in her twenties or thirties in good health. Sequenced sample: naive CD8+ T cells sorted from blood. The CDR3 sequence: CASSLHSDEQFF. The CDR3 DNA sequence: TGTGCCAGCAGCTTACATTCGGATGAGCAGTTCTTC.